The source of this TCR beta chain is a study of cytomegalovirus exposure and HLA in healthy donors. Study-level findings and limits: Segments of the TCR beta V type were, in most cases, productive about 87% or about 30% of the time in an earlier analysis. Rare TCR sequences dominated, though some public TCRs recurred in many donors. The study designated about 180 TCR beta chains cytomegalovirus-associated.

Notes on this clone: Its antigen is as yet unknown.

The CDR3 consists of 18 residues. Trimming shortened V by 3 bases and J by 1 base, and 22 bases separated the two germline ends. Looked up from germline, CDR1 is SGHVS and CDR2 is FNYEAQ. Each of the donors was a healthy bone marrow donor. The PCR used 60 Vbeta and 13 Jbeta primers. TCRdb keeps only in-frame clones here, not all; method: immunoSEQ multiplex PCR. The sample shows more than 80,000 clones, around three fifths of them seen only once. The clonotype comes from a woman between 40 and 50 years old in good health and CMV-seropositive. This chain joins TRBV7-6 and TRBJ2-7, with TRBD1 as a possible D gene (6 bases). Sample: PBMCs. CDR3 sequence: CASSLGNGLLGASYEQYF. CDR3 nucleotides: TGTGCCAGCAGCTTGGGGAATGGATTGCTGGGGGCGTCCTACGAGCAGTACTTC.